Listed below are T cell receptor beta chains from one sample, sequenced in a study of cytomegalovirus exposure and HLA in healthy donors. Method: immunoSEQ multiplex PCR; TCRdb's copy keeps in-frame clones and lacks some. Seen here are some 150,000 clones, roughly 90% observed once, and the top ten hold roughly 0.7%. Source material: PBMCs. These receptors all come from a man aged 18 to 30 in good health and CMV-seronegative. Each CDR3 is given with its conserved first and last residue. A D gene is named only where the DNA matches it firmly. Only part of the rows carry a size: once, few, many, or a class if the clone is expanded.

J gene,D gene,clone size,V gene,CDR3 protein,CDR3 DNA
TRBJ1-2,.,.,TRBV9,CASSPKGQGNYGYTF,TGTGCCAGCAGCCCGAAGGGGCAGGGAAACTATGGCTACACCTTC
TRBJ2-6,.,.,TRBV7-3,CASSYRRGSGANVLTF,TGTGCCAGCAGCTACAGGAGGGGCTCTGGGGCCAACGTCCTGACTTTC
TRBJ2-3,.,.,TRBV7-8,CASSSGTGTDTQYF,TGTGCCAGCAGCTCCGGGACTGGTACAGATACGCAGTATTTT
TRBJ2-3,TRBD1,.,TRBV4-3,CASSQEDRVGTDTQYF,TGCGCCAGCAGCCAAGAGGACAGGGTGGGCACAGATACGCAGTATTTT
TRBJ2-3,.,.,TRBV7-9,CASSRVLSTDTQYF,TGTGCCAGCAGCCGGGTCCTTAGCACAGATACGCAGTATTTT
TRBJ2-7,.,.,TRBV30,CAWSSGSYEQYF,TGTGCCTGGAGCTCCGGGTCCTACGAGCAGTACTTC
TRBJ1-2,TRBD1,.,TRBV10-3,CAIRTKDRGDGYTF,TGTGCCATCAGGACTAAGGACAGGGGTGATGGCTACACCTTC
TRBJ2-7,TRBD1,once,TRBV6-1,CANQTGGSHEQYF,TGTGCCAACCAGACAGGGGGGTCTCACGAGCAGTACTTC
TRBJ2-5,TRBD2,.,TRBV9,CASSLRTSGSIVTQYF,TGTGCCAGCAGCCTAAGGACTAGCGGGTCTATTGTGACCCAGTACTTC
TRBJ1-5,.,.,TRBV5-8,CASSFGRGGNQPQHF,TGTGCCAGCAGCTTCGGGAGGGGTGGCAATCAGCCCCAGCATTTT
TRBJ1-5,.,.,TRBV19,CASTQDTGNQPQHF,TGTGCCAGTACTCAGGACACAGGCAATCAGCCCCAGCATTTT
TRBJ2-2,.,.,TRBV7-6,CASSSPGVNTGELFF,TGTGCCAGCAGCTCCCCAGGGGTGAACACCGGGGAGCTGTTTTTT
TRBJ1-3,.,.,TRBV6-1,CASSGLSGNTIYF,TGTGCCAGTTCCGGACTGAGTGGAAACACCATATATTTT
TRBJ2-5,.,.,TRBV5-1,CASSARDNYQETQYF,TGCGCCAGCAGCGCCCGGGACAACTACCAAGAGACCCAGTACTTC
TRBJ1-2,.,.,TRBV10-3,CAISPRGQYGYTF,TGTGCCATCAGTCCCAGGGGTCAATATGGCTACACCTTC
TRBJ2-4,.,.,TRBV12-2,CASRSPRVVAYF,TGTGCAAGTCGCTCCCCACGGGTAGTCGCGTACTTC
TRBJ2-7,.,few,TRBV11-2,CASSPRSGDAYEQYF,TGTGCCAGCAGCCCCCGCTCCGGGGATGCCTACGAGCAGTACTTC
TRBJ1-2,.,.,TRBV9,CASSGAREEPMYGYTF,TGTGCCAGCAGCGGAGCCCGAGAGGAGCCTATGTATGGCTACACCTTC
TRBJ1-3,.,.,TRBV10-2,CASRDTQGGFSGNTIYF,TGCGCCAGTAGGGACACCCAAGGGGGATTCTCTGGAAACACCATATATTTT
TRBJ2-2,TRBD2,once,TRBV11-3,CASLTPTSGGNTGELFF,TGTGCCAGCCTCACCCCAACTAGCGGGGGGAACACCGGGGAGCTGTTTTTT
TRBJ2-2,TRBD1,.,TRBV18,CANPTAGGQGLWTGELFF,TGTGCCAATCCAACCGCTGGGGGACAGGGGTTATGGACCGGGGAGCTGTTTTTT
TRBJ2-5,.,.,TRBV6-6,CATGLLEGTQYF,TGTGCCACGGGACTTCTAGAGGGGACCCAGTACTTC
TRBJ1-5,.,.,TRBV11-2,CASSPPGANQPQHF,TGTGCCAGCAGCCCCCCAGGTGCCAATCAGCCCCAGCATTTT
TRBJ2-2,.,.,TRBV6-4,CASSDSLTGELFF,TGTGCCAGCAGTGACTCACTCACCGGGGAGCTGTTTTTT
TRBJ1-1,TRBD1,.,TRBV19,CASSAKTGRGVTEAFF,TGTGCCAGTAGTGCCAAGACAGGGCGGGGGGTCACTGAAGCTTTCTTT
TRBJ2-7,.,.,TRBV19,CASSIAVSYEQYF,TGTGCCAGTAGTATAGCGGTATCCTACGAGCAGTACTTC
TRBJ2-1,TRBD1,.,TRBV9,CASSLWDSSYNEQFF,TGTGCCAGCTCCCTCTGGGACAGCTCCTACAATGAGCAGTTCTTC
TRBJ1-1,.,once,TRBV21-1,CASSKVPKRQGDTEAFF,TGTGCCAGCAGCAAAGTCCCAAAGAGGCAGGGTGACACTGAAGCTTTCTTT
TRBJ1-2,TRBD1,.,TRBV6-6,CASSYGTGESGYTF,TGTGCCAGCAGTTATGGGACAGGGGAGTCCGGCTACACCTTC
TRBJ1-2,TRBD1,.,TRBV4-1,CASSQEGQGYGYTF,TGCGCCAGCAGCCAAGAGGGACAGGGGTATGGCTACACCTTC
TRBJ2-7,TRBD1,.,TRBV5-1,CASTSTPGQGTSGQYF,TGCGCCAGCACCTCAACGCCGGGACAGGGAACATCTGGGCAGTACTTC
TRBJ1-2,TRBD1,.,TRBV6-5,CASSKGQGLGYTF,TGTGCCAGCAGTAAGGGACAGGGGTTAGGCTACACCTTC
TRBJ1-2,TRBD1,.,TRBV7-3,CASSPTGGNYGYTF,TGTGCCAGCAGCCCGACAGGGGGCAACTATGGCTACACCTTC
TRBJ1-1,.,.,TRBV18,CASSPRQGRSEAFF,TGTGCCAGCTCACCACGTCAGGGGCGATCCGAAGCTTTCTTT
TRBJ2-3,.,.,TRBV2,CASSSSTDTQYF,TGTGCCAGCAGTTCTAGCACAGATACGCAGTATTTT
TRBJ2-5,TRBD2,.,TRBV18,CASQEGLAEETQYF,TGTGCCAGCCAGGAGGGACTAGCGGAAGAGACCCAGTACTTC
TRBJ2-2,.,once,TRBV27,CASSLLNTGELFF,TGTGCCAGCAGTTTACTTAACACCGGGGAGCTGTTTTTT
TRBJ1-2,TRBD1,.,TRBV2,CASTKGSRQGYYGYTF,TGTGCCAGCACTAAAGGATCTCGACAGGGCTACTATGGCTACACCTTC
TRBJ1-5,TRBD1,.,TRBV19,CASSIQGDQPQHF,TGTGCCAGTAGTATACAGGGGGATCAGCCCCAGCATTTT
TRBJ1-1,.,.,TRBV28,CASSFRTEAFF,TGTGCCAGCAGTTTTCGGACAGAAGCTTTCTTT
TRBJ1-4,.,.,TRBV9,CASSVAAGREKLFF,TGTGCCAGCAGCGTAGCGGCGGGGAGGGAAAAACTGTTTTTT
TRBJ1-3,TRBD1,.,TRBV5-8,CASSFLQGTGTGNTIYF,TGTGCCAGCAGCTTTCTGCAAGGGACAGGGACTGGAAACACCATATATTTT